This T cell receptor (beta chain) was sequenced in a study of blood T cell repertoires in COVID-19. About the study: T cells, B-cell-depleted T cells, or PBMCs provided the cDNA or gDNA that served as material.

CDR3 length: 15 amino acids. The V and J ends lost 1 base and 1 base respectively, with 12 bases between them. Germline V gene data show CDR1 as SGHDT and CDR2 as YYEEEE. This clone was detected only a few times. Per the authors' pipeline: Amplification from reference gene primers served as the basis for estimated nucleated cell counts. Profiled with immunoSEQ multiplex PCR; TCRdb holds only in-frame clones, not every one. V and J calls plus clone size are reproduced from that table; the DNA served to infer D and trimming. The sample lists 80,000 to 100,000 clones; about 74% were seen once. The sample taken for sequencing was peripheral blood. The gene calls are TRBV5-6 and TRBJ2-7, with D possibly matching TRBD1 (6 bases). The clonotype originates from a man between 70 and 80 years old with COVID-19, enrolled during active disease. The CDR3 DNA follows: TGTGCCAGCAGCTTGCTGTCAGGGGTGTCCTACGAGCAGTACTTC. Translating gives CASSLLSGVSYEQYF.